The following is a T cell receptor beta chain sequence with its context. Its antigen is currently unknown. The method was immunoSEQ multiplex PCR; TCRdb's version includes in-frame clones alone and lacks a portion of them. Among about 47,000 clones listed, about 80% were seen once. This sample's time point: blood 2 weeks post-SBRT. Stated treatment: 15 Gy SBRT to primary tumor, nephrectomy 4 weeks later. Radiation-treated patients gave blood at baseline, week 2 and week 4. These data come from a study of radiation and T cells in renal cell carcinoma. On the study more broadly: Nephrectomy followed 15 Gy stereotactic body radiation by 4 weeks.

CDR1 is SGHTA, CDR2 FQGNSA, per germline. This CDR3 has 14 residues. The V end lost 4 bases, the J end lost 1 base, and 8 bases lay between the germline ends. Study-wide results and limits: No pretreatment tumor biopsies were available for baseline clonotypes. In blood, top tumor clones expanded by 2 weeks, shrinking by 4.

This sequence was found in a woman aged 65 to 85 with renal cell carcinoma. Sample: blood, taken from a patient whose treatment included radiotherapy and nephrectomy. The chain combines TRBV7-2 with TRBJ2-4; maybe TRBD1 (6 bases). Here the CDR3 reads CASSSGVAKNIQYF. The CDR3 DNA sequence: TGTGCCAGCAGCTCAGGGGTCGCCAAAAACATTCAGTACTTC.